Listed below are T cell receptor beta chains from one sample, sequenced in a study of beta chain features in type 1 diabetes. Here immunoSEQ multiplex PCR was the method, and the copy in TCRdb shows in-frame clones only, minus some. The data contain some 270,000 clones, 13% to 15% of them singletons. The material sequenced was naive CD4+ T cells from blood. The receptors stem from a woman aged 35 to 49 in good health. Both conserved end residues are part of each CDR3. A D gene is named only where the DNA matches it firmly.

j_call | d_call | v_call | cdr3_aa
TRBJ1-1 | - | TRBV7-9 | CASSFASRAEAFF
TRBJ1-2 | - | TRBV6-1 | CASRPPWGGNYGYTF
TRBJ2-4 | TRBD2 | TRBV7-8 | CASSWTGTSGEIAKNIQYF
TRBJ2-3 | - | TRBV20-1 | CSALTRYTQYF
TRBJ2-1 | TRBD2 | TRBV27 | CASSLERGGGEQFF
TRBJ2-5 | TRBD2 | TRBV7-2 | CASSRRTSGGPETQYF
TRBJ1-6 | - | TRBV2 | CASLRGVYYNSPLHF
TRBJ2-1 | - | TRBV7-6 | CASSLPGQYTEQFF
TRBJ2-7 | - | TRBV10-3 | CAIRGQGNSYEQYF
TRBJ2-7 | TRBD1 | TRBV7-9 | CASSLVQGAPYEQYF
TRBJ1-2 | TRBD1 | TRBV6-5 | CASSYGQGNYGYTF
TRBJ2-2 | - | TRBV15 | CATSRDSGPGELFF
TRBJ2-1 | TRBD1 | TRBV25-1 | CASSDTGTGDNEQFF
TRBJ1-1 | - | TRBV7-9 | CASSFRQDGAFF
TRBJ2-3 | TRBD1 | TRBV19 | CASGDRGQKGTDTQYF
TRBJ2-2 | TRBD2 | TRBV6-4 | CASSPLAGDNTGELFF
TRBJ2-4 | TRBD2 | TRBV2 | CASSDHPSGGLAKNIQYF
TRBJ2-2 | - | TRBV25-1 | CASSNTQGTGELFF
TRBJ1-1 | - | TRBV5-4 | CASSLGGGANTEAFF
TRBJ2-5 | TRBD1 | TRBV14 | CASSPVRDRGYQETQYF
TRBJ2-7 | - | TRBV12-5 | CASGLVLSIPNNSYEQYF
TRBJ1-3 | - | TRBV11-2 | CASSPTPPGNTIYF
TRBJ2-5 | - | TRBV9 | CASSGGGQETQYF
TRBJ2-5 | TRBD2 | TRBV18 | CASSPRLAGGMETQYF